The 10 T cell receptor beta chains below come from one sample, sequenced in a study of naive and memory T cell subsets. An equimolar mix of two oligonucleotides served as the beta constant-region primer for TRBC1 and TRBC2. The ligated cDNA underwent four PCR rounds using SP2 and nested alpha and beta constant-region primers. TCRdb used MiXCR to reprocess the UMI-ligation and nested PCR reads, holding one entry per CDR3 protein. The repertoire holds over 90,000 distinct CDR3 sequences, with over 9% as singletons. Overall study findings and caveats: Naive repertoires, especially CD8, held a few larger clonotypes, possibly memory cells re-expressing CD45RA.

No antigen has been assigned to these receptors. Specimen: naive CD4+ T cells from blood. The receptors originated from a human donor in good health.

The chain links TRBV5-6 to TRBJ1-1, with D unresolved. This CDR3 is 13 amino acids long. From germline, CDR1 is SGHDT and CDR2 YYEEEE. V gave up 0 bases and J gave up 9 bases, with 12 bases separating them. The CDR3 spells CASSLAPEGKAFF. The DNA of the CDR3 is TGTGCCAGCAGCTTGGCCCCAGAAGGGAAAGCTTTCTTT.

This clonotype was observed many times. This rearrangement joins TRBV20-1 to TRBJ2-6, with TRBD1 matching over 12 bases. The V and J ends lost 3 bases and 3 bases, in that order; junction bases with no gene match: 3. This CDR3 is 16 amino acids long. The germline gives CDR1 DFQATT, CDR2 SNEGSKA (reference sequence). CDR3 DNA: TGCAGTGCTAGGGGACAGGGGGCGCGTGGGGCCAACGTCCTGACTTTC. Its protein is CSARGQGARGANVLTF.

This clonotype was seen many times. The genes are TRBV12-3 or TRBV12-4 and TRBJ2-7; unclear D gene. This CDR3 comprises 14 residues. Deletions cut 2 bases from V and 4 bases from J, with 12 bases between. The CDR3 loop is CASSLRPSQYEQYF. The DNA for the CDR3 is TGTGCCAGCAGTTTAAGGCCATCTCAATACGAGCAGTACTTC.

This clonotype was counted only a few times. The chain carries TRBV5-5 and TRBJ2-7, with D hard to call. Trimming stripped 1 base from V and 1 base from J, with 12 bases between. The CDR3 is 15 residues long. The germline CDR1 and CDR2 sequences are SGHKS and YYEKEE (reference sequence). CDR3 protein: CASSLLADTSYEQYF. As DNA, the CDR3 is TGTGCCAGCAGCTTGCTGGCAGATACTTCCTACGAGCAGTACTTC.

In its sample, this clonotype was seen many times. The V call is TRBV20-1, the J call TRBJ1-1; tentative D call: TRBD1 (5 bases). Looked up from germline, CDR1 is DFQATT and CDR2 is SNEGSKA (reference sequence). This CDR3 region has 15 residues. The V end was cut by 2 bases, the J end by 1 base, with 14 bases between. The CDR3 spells CSARSASGRNTEAFF. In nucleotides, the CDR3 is TGCAGTGCTAGAAGTGCGTCGGGACGGAACACTGAAGCTTTCTTT.

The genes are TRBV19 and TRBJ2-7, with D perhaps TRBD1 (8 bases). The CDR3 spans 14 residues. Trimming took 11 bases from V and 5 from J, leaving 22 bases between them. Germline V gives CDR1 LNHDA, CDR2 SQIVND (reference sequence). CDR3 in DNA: TGTGCCTCTAGTGCAGGACAGGGACTAAACGAGCAGTACTTC. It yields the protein CASSAGQGLNEQYF.

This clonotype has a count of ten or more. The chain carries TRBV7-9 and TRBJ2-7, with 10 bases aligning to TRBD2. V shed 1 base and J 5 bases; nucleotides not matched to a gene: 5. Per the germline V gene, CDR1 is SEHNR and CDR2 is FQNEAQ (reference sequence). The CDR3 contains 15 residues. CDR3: CASSLEGLAANEQYF. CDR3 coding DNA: TGTGCCAGCAGCTTAGAAGGACTAGCGGCCAACGAGCAGTACTTC. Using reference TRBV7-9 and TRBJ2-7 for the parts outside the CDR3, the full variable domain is DTGVSQNPRHKITKRGQNVTFRCDPISEHNRLYWYRQTLGQGPEFLTYFQNEAQLEKSRLLSDRFSAERPKGSFSTLEIQRTEQGDSAMYLCASSLEGLAANEQYFGPGTRLTVT.

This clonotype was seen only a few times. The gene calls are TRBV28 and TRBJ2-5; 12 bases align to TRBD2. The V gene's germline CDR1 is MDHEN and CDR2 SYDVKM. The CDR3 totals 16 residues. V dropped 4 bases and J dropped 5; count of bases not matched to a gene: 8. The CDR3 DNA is TGTGCCAGCAGTTCCACTAGCGGGGGGCTCGGGGAGACCCAGTACTTC. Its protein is CASSSTSGGLGETQYF.

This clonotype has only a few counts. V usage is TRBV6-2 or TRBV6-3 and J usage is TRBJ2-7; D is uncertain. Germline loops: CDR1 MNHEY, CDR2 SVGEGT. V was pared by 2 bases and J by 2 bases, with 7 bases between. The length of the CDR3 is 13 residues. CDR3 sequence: CASSYGLAYEQYF. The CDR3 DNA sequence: TGTGCCAGCAGTTACGGGCTAGCCTACGAGCAGTACTTC.

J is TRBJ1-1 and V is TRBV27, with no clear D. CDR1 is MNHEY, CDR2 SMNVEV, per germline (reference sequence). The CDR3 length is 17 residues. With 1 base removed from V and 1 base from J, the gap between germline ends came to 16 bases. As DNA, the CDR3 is TGTGCCAGCAGTTTATATCCGGATGCGGGAGGGAACACTGAAGCTTTCTTT. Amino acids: CASSLYPDAGGNTEAFF.